This TCR beta chain was recorded in a study of beta chain features in type 1 diabetes. Points from the study as a whole: VDJ junctions from type 1 diabetes patients carried fewer insertions and larger deletions. Shortening that was moderate but significant affected the TCRB CDR3s of Type 1 diabetes patients in all four CD4+ subsets. Healthy donors had naive, central memory and Treg TCRB repertoires that appeared less similar than those seen among patients. Reads derived from cDNA could over-represent cells showing high TCR expression.

cDNA synthesis used the whole RNA isolate, giving expressed TCRB sequences. Generated by immunoSEQ multiplex PCR, the TCRdb table keeps only in-frame clones and is missing some. This table has roughly 250,000 clones, roughly 22% appearing once. Between the trimmed V and J ends, which lost 5 bases and 5 bases, there was a span of 18 bases. CDR3 length equals 15 residues. Germline lookup yields CDR1 SGHTA and CDR2 FQGNSA. Heparinised blood was drawn once per donor, averaging approximately 100 mL. The table lists this clone with a few counts. As yet, its antigen is unknown. The sample comprised naive CD4+ T cells from blood. The J gene is TRBJ1-2, the V gene TRBV7-2; D is perhaps TRBD1 (6 bases). The TCR comes from a woman aged 35 to 49 with type 1 diabetes. The CDR3 reads CASSPGQGTGYGYTF. The CDR3 region has the DNA TGTGCCAGCAGCCCGGGCCAGGGGACCGGGTATGGCTACACCTTC.